This entry lists 10 T cell receptor beta chains sequenced from one sample in a study of blood T cell repertoires in COVID-19. Libraries were prepared by immunoSEQ multiplex PCR; TCRdb keeps only in-frame clonotypes and omits some of them. The repertoire holds about 62,000 clones, around 89% seen once, with 15% to 20% in the top ten. Material for sequencing was peripheral blood. The receptors here all came from a woman aged 55 to 70 with COVID-19, enrolled during active disease.

The chain has TRBV19 and TRBJ2-1; tentatively, D is TRBD1 (5 bases). CDR3 length: 15 residues. Germline V gene sequence: CDR1 LNHDA, CDR2 SQIVND (reference sequence). V dropped 5 bases and J dropped 12 bases, with 23 bases sitting between them. The CDR3 DNA reads TGTGCCAGTAGTCTCCTAACGGGCTTAACCCAGGGGCAGTTCTTC. Translation gives CASSLLTGLTQGQFF.

The gene calls are TRBV11-2 and TRBJ1-2, with a possible D match to TRBD1 (6 bases). Germline CDR1 reads SGHAT; CDR2 reads FQNNGV. V was cut by 0 bases and J by 8 bases, with 10 bases left in between. The CDR3 is made up of 13 amino acids. Here the CDR3 DNA reads TGTGCCAGCAGCTTAGACAGGGGCAGAGGCTACACCTTC. Amino acids: CASSLDRGRGYTF.

The V gene is TRBV28, the J gene TRBJ1-5; D possibly corresponds to TRBD1 (6 bases). Germline V CDR1 and CDR2: MDHEN, SYDVKM. The CDR3 runs to 16 residues. V lost 3 bases and J 3 bases, leaving 15 bases between the germline ends. CDR3 in DNA: TGTGCCAGCAGTTTGGCGGTGGACAGTTACAATCAGCCCCAGCATTTT. It encodes CASSLAVDSYNQPQHF.

The chain carries TRBV6-2 or TRBV6-3 and TRBJ2-5; 14 bases match TRBD2. The CDR3 length is 17 residues. Looked up from germline, CDR1 is MNHEY and CDR2 is SVGEGT. V lost 4 bases and J lost 4; bases outside the gene matches: 8. Here the CDR3 reads CASSSLLTSGRVETQYF. Written as DNA, the CDR3 is TGTGCCAGCAGTTCCTTACTGACTAGCGGGAGGGTAGAGACCCAGTACTTC.

This sequence joins TRBV6-4 and TRBJ2-2, with D unclear. Germline V gene data show CDR1 as MRHNA and CDR2 as SNTAGT. V was cut by 6 bases and J by 1 base, with 6 bases left in between. The CDR3 covers 13 residues. DNA of the CDR3: TGTGCCAGCAGACACAGGAACACCGGGGAGCTGTTTTTT. Protein sequence: CASRHRNTGELFF.

V is TRBV27 and J is TRBJ2-7, with TRBD2 identical over 7 bases. J was trimmed by 0 bases and V by 6 bases; bases with no gene match: 11. CDR1 and CDR2 (germline): MNHEY, SMNVEV (reference sequence). CDR3 length: 16 amino acids. The CDR3 sequence: CASSPVFGGGSYEQYF. CDR3 nucleotide sequence: TGTGCCAGCAGCCCCGTCTTTGGCGGGGGCTCCTACGAGCAGTACTTC.

The chain employs TRBV30 and TRBJ2-1; 12 positions match TRBD2. This CDR3 contains 17 residues. Per the germline V gene, CDR1 is GTSNPN and CDR2 is SVGIG (reference sequence). Germline trimming cut 1 base from V and 0 bases from J; bases unmatched to any gene: 4. The CDR3 DNA reads TGTGCCTGGAGTGCTGGACTAGCGGGGCTCTCCTACAATGAGCAGTTCTTC. Amino acid sequence: CAWSAGLAGLSYNEQFF.

This clone appeared a single time. V and J are TRBV11-1 and TRBJ2-2, with 8 bases lining up with TRBD1. The V gene's germline CDR1 is SGHAT and CDR2 FQDESV (reference sequence). Losses at the gene ends were 5 bases for V and 7 bases for J; bases not matched to a gene: 9. This CDR3 spans 15 amino acids. The DNA of the CDR3 is TGTGCCAGCAGCCCCAGGACAGGGTGGAACGGGGAGCTGTTTTTT. Amino acids: CASSPRTGWNGELFF.

The V call is TRBV3-1 (or the pseudogene TRBV3-2), the J call TRBJ2-1; 12 bases are shared with TRBD2. V shed 0 bases, J shed 10 bases, and the junction held 4 bases outside the gene matches. CDR1 is LGHDT, CDR2 YNNKEL, per germline (reference sequence). The CDR3 totals 15 residues. The CDR3: CASSQEPSGRGEQFF. The CDR3, as DNA: TGTGCCAGCAGCCAAGAGCCTAGCGGGAGGGGGGAGCAGTTCTTC.

This chain joins TRBV9 and TRBJ2-3; 9 bases fit TRBD2. The CDR3 has 21 amino acids. The V segment lost 4 bases and the J segment 1 base; nucleotides outside the gene matches: 22. CDR1 is SGDLS and CDR2 is YYNGEE in the germline V gene. CDR3: CASSPPASAGGAWRGTDTQYF. The CDR3 DNA reads TGTGCCAGCAGCCCTCCGGCCTCGGCGGGGGGGGCATGGAGGGGCACAGATACGCAGTATTTT.